These 18 T cell receptor beta chains originate from one sample sequenced in a study of blood T cell repertoires in COVID-19. The repertoire was sequenced with immunoSEQ multiplex PCR; TCRdb's copy has only in-frame clones and lacks some. The repertoire has 240,000 or so clones, 75% to 90% of them found once; the top ten carry less than 0.9%. The sequencing input was PBMCs or T cells enriched from blood (not recorded which). Every receptor here comes from a man between 50 and 59 years old who had been exposed to COVID-19.

J is TRBJ1-3 and V is TRBV9; D is unclear. Germline V gene lookup returns CDR1 SGDLS and CDR2 YYNGEE. V dropped 1 base and J dropped 0 bases, with 17 bases sitting between them. The CDR3 contains 18 residues. The CDR3, as DNA: TGTGCCAGCAGCGTACGGGTGCGTGGCACCGACTCTGGAAACACCATATATTTT. Protein: CASSVRVRGTDSGNTIYF.

V and J are TRBV6-2 or TRBV6-3 and TRBJ1-1; maybe TRBD1 (5 bases). Trimming stripped 6 bases from V and 5 bases from J, with 16 bases between. The germline gives CDR1 MNHEY, CDR2 SVGEGT. CDR3 length equals 14 residues. The DNA for the CDR3 is TGTGCCAGCAGATACGTTCAGGGTCGGACTGAAGCTTTCTTT. Amino acid sequence: CASRYVQGRTEAFF.

This chain links TRBV27 with TRBJ2-3, with D tentatively TRBD2 (5 bases). Deletions cut 0 bases from V and 1 base from J, with 14 bases between. CDR3 size: 17 residues. Germline CDR1 is MNHEY and CDR2 is SMNVEV (reference sequence). The CDR3 region is CASSLSTGGSRTDTQYF. The CDR3 DNA follows: TGTGCCAGCAGTTTATCGACCGGAGGATCCCGCACAGATACGCAGTATTTT.

This chain connects TRBV7-8 to TRBJ1-2, with unresolved D. Germline assignment: CDR1 SGHVS and CDR2 FQNEAQ. V shed 1 base and J shed 7 bases, with 7 bases lying between them. This CDR3 spans 12 amino acids. The CDR3 nucleotides are TGTGCCAGCAGCTTAGAACCAGGTGGCTACACCTTC. Protein: CASSLEPGGYTF. Full variable domain (outside the CDR3, taken from reference TRBV7-8 and TRBJ1-2): GAGVSQSPRYKVAKRGQDVALRCDPISGHVSLFWYQQALGQGPEFLTYFQNEAQLDKSGLPSDRFFAERPEGSVSTLKIQRTQQEDSAVYLCASSLEPGGYTFGSGTRLTVV.

The chain joins TRBV9 to TRBJ1-2; D not resolved. Trimming removed 4 bases from V and 5 bases from J, with 15 bases in between. The V gene's germline CDR1 is SGDLS and CDR2 YYNGEE. This CDR3 is 14 amino acids long. DNA for the CDR3: TGTGCCAGCAGCCCAGTGTCCGCGGAGTATGGCTACACCTTC. The encoded protein is CASSPVSAEYGYTF.

This chain uses TRBV6-1 with TRBJ2-4; a weak D match, TRBD1 (5 bases). Germline values: CDR1 MNHNS, CDR2 SASEGT. Trimming removed 1 base at V and 0 bases at J, with 19 bases between. CDR3 size: 19 residues. The CDR3 here is CASSEGGTFLSLAKNIQYF. CDR3 DNA: TGTGCCAGCAGTGAAGGGGGCACCTTTCTTTCGCTAGCCAAAAACATTCAGTACTTC.

This clone came up a few times. This sequence joins TRBV19 and TRBJ1-1, with 8 nucleotides matching TRBD1. Germline V lookup: CDR1 LNHDA, CDR2 SQIVND (reference sequence). This CDR3 is 16 amino acids long. V was clipped by 5 bases and J by 6 bases; unmatched bases: 14. The CDR3 DNA is TGTGCCAGTAGTCCCCGGACAGGGATTACGACGGCTGAAGCTTTCTTT. This encodes CASSPRTGITTAEAFF.

V is TRBV28 and J is TRBJ1-2; D not resolved. The V gene's germline CDR1 is MDHEN and CDR2 SYDVKM. Deletions cut 7 bases from V and 4 bases from J, with 10 bases between. This CDR3 comprises 12 residues. CDR3 nucleotide sequence: TGTGCCAGCATCAATACGGGCTATGGCTACACCTTC. Protein product: CASINTGYGYTF.

In its sample, this clone was seen a few times. This chain uses TRBV28 with TRBJ1-5; 10 nucleotides match TRBD1. V lost 3 bases and J lost 9; bases outside the gene matches: 11. Germline V CDR1 and CDR2: MDHEN, SYDVKM. The CDR3 length is 16 residues. The CDR3 region has the DNA TGTGCCAGCAGTTTCTCCTACCGGGACAGGGGTGCGCCCCAGCATTTT. The encoded protein is CASSFSYRDRGAPQHF.

The V gene is TRBV27, the J gene TRBJ2-3, with 12 bases fitting TRBD1. The germline CDR1 and CDR2 sequences are MNHEY and SMNVEV (reference sequence). The CDR3 length is 17 residues. The junction had 9 bases not matched to a gene; V was cut back by 2 bases and J by 6 bases. CDR3 DNA: TGTGCCAGCAGTTTAGACCCCACGGGACAGGGGGCGGATACGCAGTATTTT. Protein: CASSLDPTGQGADTQYF.

This chain links TRBV5-1 with TRBJ2-1; D is perhaps TRBD2 (6 bases). Between the trimmed V and J ends, which lost 3 bases and 3 bases, there was a span of 10 bases. Germline V CDR1 and CDR2: SGHRS, YFSETQ. The CDR3 runs to 14 residues. The CDR3: CASSWGLIYNEQFF. DNA of the CDR3: TGCGCCAGCAGCTGGGGACTGATCTACAATGAGCAGTTCTTC.

The rearrangement links TRBV10-2 to TRBJ2-7, with D possibly being TRBD2 (5 bases). This CDR3 has 14 amino acids. Germline assignment: CDR1 WSHSY and CDR2 SAAADI. Trimming shortened V by 2 bases and J by 8 bases, and 16 bases separated the two germline ends. The CDR3 DNA sequence: TGCGCCAGCAGTGAGCCGGGGAACCGGGGTAAGCAGTACGTC. It specifies CASSEPGNRGKQYV.

The chain carries TRBV15 and TRBJ1-5, with TRBD1 as a possible D gene (6 bases). The CDR3 length is 16 residues. Germline lookup yields CDR1 LNHNV and CDR2 YYDKDF (reference sequence). The ends were cut back, 1 base at V and 6 bases at J, with 16 bases in the middle. The CDR3 sequence is CATSRVKQWGRQPQHF. The CDR3 bases are TGTGCCACCAGCAGAGTGAAACAGTGGGGGCGTCAGCCCCAGCATTTT.

The chain uses TRBV18 and TRBJ1-2; 12 nucleotides line up with TRBD1. The CDR3 contains 17 residues. Germline trimming cut 3 bases from V and 4 bases from J; bases unmatched to any gene: 9. Germline CDR1 reads KGHSH; CDR2 reads LQKENI. The CDR3 nucleotides are TGTGCCAGCTCACCTACAAAGGGACAGGGGGCGTCCTATGGCTACACCTTC. Protein sequence: CASSPTKGQGASYGYTF.

The chain employs TRBV7-4 and TRBJ1-6; D possibly corresponds to TRBD1 (5 bases). Per germline, CDR1 SGHVT and CDR2 SQSDAQ. V was cut by 1 base and J by 9 bases, with 16 bases left in between. This CDR3 contains 16 residues. The CDR3 spells CASSLVTLRARSPLHF. In DNA form, the CDR3 reads TGTGCCAGCAGCTTAGTAACACTCAGGGCGCGTTCACCCCTCCACTTT.

V gene TRBV27 combines with J gene TRBJ1-2; TRBD1 is a possible D gene (5 bases). The CDR3 covers 13 residues. Trimming stripped 6 bases from V and 3 bases from J, with 11 bases between. Germline V gene sequence: CDR1 MNHEY, CDR2 SMNVEV (reference sequence). CDR3 in DNA: TGTGCCAGCAGCCAAGACAGCTACTATGGCTACACCTTC. Amino acid sequence: CASSQDSYYGYTF.

The rearrangement uses TRBV7-2 and TRBJ2-7; D call uncertain. The germline V gene has CDR1 SGHTA and CDR2 FQGNSA. The CDR3 is 14 amino acids. V lost 0 bases and J 0 bases, leaving 6 bases between the germline ends. The CDR3 protein is CASSLASSSYEQYV. DNA for the CDR3: TGTGCCAGCAGCTTAGCGTCCAGCTCCTACGAGCAGTACGTC.

The rearrangement uses TRBV28 and TRBJ1-2; 7 positions match TRBD1. J was trimmed by 10 bases and V by 6 bases; bases with no gene match: 14. The CDR3 runs to 14 residues. From germline, CDR1 is MDHEN and CDR2 SYDVKM. For the CDR3, the DNA is TGTGCCAGCAGCGTGTCCACAGGGGTCTGGGACTACACCTTC. Residues: CASSVSTGVWDYTF.